Below, 7 T cell receptor beta chains from the same sample are listed, as sequenced in a study of T cells after yellow fever vaccination. TCRdb re-analysed the 5' RACE reads in MiXCR, keeping a single row per CDR3 protein. The sample lists around 160,000 distinct CDR3 sequences, about 7% occurring once. Sequenced material: CD4+ T cells sorted from PBMCs, taken 5 days after the first yellow fever vaccination. The receptors were gathered from a man between 18 and 29 years old who received the YFV17D yellow fever vaccine.

This clonotype was detected ten times or more. CDR3 nucleotides: TGCGCCAGCAGCTCGGACAGCACAGATACGCAGTATTTT. Its protein is CASSSDSTDTQYF. The chain links TRBV5-1 to TRBJ2-3; no definite D call. Germline-derived CDR1 and CDR2 are SGHRS and YFSETQ. The CDR3 is 13 residues long. Between the trimmed V and J ends, which lost 3 bases and 0 bases, there was a span of 5 bases.

At least ten counts were recorded for this clonotype. The chain uses TRBV5-4 and TRBJ2-6; D is uncertain. CDR1 and CDR2 from the germline V gene are SGHNT and YYREEE (reference sequence). V was pared by 4 bases and J by 0 bases, with 11 bases between. This CDR3 region has 16 residues. For the CDR3, the DNA is TGTGCCAGCAGCGCTGACTGGAGCTCTGGGGCCAACGTCCTGACTTTC. Translated, it gives CASSADWSSGANVLTF. The complete variable domain, with remaining parts taken from reference TRBV5-4 and TRBJ2-6, reads ETGVTQSPTHLIKTRGQQVTLRCSSQSGHNTVSWYQQALGQGPQFIFQYYREEENGRGNFPPRFSGLQFPNYSSELNVNALELDDSALYLCASSADWSSGANVLTFGAGSRLTVL.

This chain uses TRBV7-2 with TRBJ2-3; 7 nucleotides match TRBD1. The CDR3 is 13 residues long. Germline V CDR1 and CDR2: SGHTA, FQGNSA. The V gene end was trimmed by 5 bases and the J gene end by 9 bases; junction bases not matched to a gene: 8. CDR3 sequence reads: CASSNRQGTTQYF. The CDR3 DNA reads as TGTGCCAGCAGCAATCGACAGGGAACGACGCAGTATTTT.

This clonotype has a count of ten or more. The chain combines TRBV9 with TRBJ2-3, with a tentative D call TRBD1 (6 bases). This CDR3 is built from 21 residues. V lost 4 bases to trimming and J lost 2 bases, with 32 bases between them. CDR1 and CDR2 from the germline V gene are SGDLS and YYNGEE. CDR3 amino acids: CASSFPAPGHTRKLNTDTQYF. Here the CDR3 DNA reads TGTGCCAGCAGCTTCCCCGCGCCGGGACATACGAGGAAATTGAACACAGATACGCAGTATTTT.

The CDR3 sequence is CASSSPGRTNTEAFF. As DNA, the CDR3 is TGTGCCAGCAGTTCCCCGGGACGGACGAACACTGAAGCTTTCTTT. V and J are TRBV28 and TRBJ1-1, with TRBD1 as a possible D gene (5 bases). Germline V lookup: CDR1 MDHEN, CDR2 SYDVKM. CDR3 length equals 15 residues. With 4 bases removed from V and 1 base from J, the gap between germline ends came to 13 bases. Drawing the rest from reference TRBV28 and TRBJ1-1, the complete variable domain is DVKVTQSSRYLVKRTGEKVFLECVQDMDHENMFWYRQDPGLGLRLIYFSYDVKMKEKGDIPEGYSVSREKKERFSLILESASTNQTSMYLCASSSPGRTNTEAFFGQGTRLTVV.

The gene calls are TRBV10-3 and TRBJ2-5; D not certain. Germline-derived CDR1 and CDR2 are ENHRY and SYGVKD. The CDR3 has 11 amino acids. The V end was cut by 6 bases, the J end by 5 bases, with 7 bases between. The CDR3 region is CAISSRETQYF. The CDR3 DNA follows: TGTGCCATCAGCTCCCGGGAGACCCAGTACTTC.

In this sample, this clonotype turned up many times. The chain is built from TRBV5-1 and TRBJ1-2; unclear D gene. Per germline, CDR1 SGHRS and CDR2 YFSETQ. V was trimmed by 2 bases and J by 3 bases, leaving 8 bases between them. The CDR3 spans 13 residues. CDR3 in DNA: TGCGCCAGCAGCTTTGAGGTCGACTATGGCTACACCTTC. This gives the protein CASSFEVDYGYTF.